These T cell receptor beta chains were read from a single sample in a study of T cells in Graves' hyperthyroidism and ophthalmopathy. TCRdb passed the multiplex PCR reads through MiXCR, listing each CDR3 protein once. The table lists hundreds of thousands of distinct CDR3 sequences, about 20% of them singletons. The sample consisted of blood. The receptor source for this set is a man aged 35-49 years with Graves' ophthalmopathy. Both conserved end residues are part of each CDR3. A D gene is named only where the DNA matches it firmly. Expanded clones get a size class; other rows say once, few or many, or leave the size out.

size,J,D,V,CDR3,DNA
NA,TRBJ2-5,TRBD2,TRBV5-1,CASSHPGLAAKVETQYF,TGCGCCAGCAGCCACCCCGGGCTAGCGGCAAAAGTCGAGACCCAGTACTTC
NA,TRBJ2-1,TRBD1,TRBV14,CASSHRQGVYNEQFF,TGTGCCAGCAGCCACCGACAGGGTGTCTACAATGAGCAGTTCTTC
NA,TRBJ2-1,NA,TRBV28,CAIRGPAAFNEQLF,TGTGCCATCCGGGGGCCCGCCGCTTTCAATGAGCAGCTCTTC
few,TRBJ2-7,NA,TRBV24-1,CATSSVDSPLGEQYF,TGTGCCACCAGCTCTGTGGACTCTCCTTTGGGGGAGCAGTACTTC
NA,TRBJ1-1,NA,TRBV6-1,CASSSVRNTEAFF,TGTGCCAGCAGTTCGGTACGGAACACTGAAGCTTTCTTT
NA,TRBJ2-7,TRBD2,TRBV30,CAWSLAGVGYEQYF,TGTGCCTGGAGCCTAGCGGGAGTGGGCTACGAGCAGTACTTC
many,TRBJ1-1,NA,TRBV20-1,CSARANTEAFF,TGCAGTGCTAGAGCCAACACTGAAGCTTTCTTT
many,TRBJ2-5,TRBD2,TRBV20-1,CSAPGGVSGETQYF,TGCAGTGCTCCTGGGGGGGTTAGCGGCGAGACCCAGTACTTC
few,TRBJ2-5,TRBD2,TRBV20-1,CSATGAGTSGGGAQYF,TGCAGTGCTACGGGAGCCGGGACTAGCGGGGGGGGGGCCCAGTACTTC
NA,TRBJ2-1,TRBD1,TRBV4-2,CASSQADRDEDEQFF,TGTGCCAGCAGCCAAGCAGACAGGGATGAGGATGAGCAGTTCTTC
few,TRBJ2-1,NA,TRBV4-1,CASSQDLGAVNEQFF,TGCGCCAGCAGCCAAGATCTGGGGGCAGTCAATGAGCAGTTCTTC
NA,TRBJ2-1,TRBD1,TRBV28,CASTRDSSSNSGQFF,TGTGCCAGCACTCGGGACAGTTCCTCTAACAGTGGGCAGTTCTTC
NA,TRBJ1-2,TRBD1,TRBV28,CASSDQGGTGRLNYGYTF,TGTGCCAGCAGCGATCAGGGGGGGACAGGCCGACTTAACTATGGCTACACCTTC
NA,TRBJ2-7,NA,TRBV6-1,CASRPTSQGSYEQYF,TGTGCCAGCAGGCCTACCTCACAGGGATCCTACGAGCAGTACTTC
NA,TRBJ2-2,TRBD1,TRBV7-2,CASSPFSPGQGIGELFF,TGTGCCAGCAGCCCATTCTCCCCGGGACAGGGAATCGGGGAGCTGTTTTTT
many,TRBJ2-1,NA,TRBV3-1,CASSRVGEQFF,TGTGCCAGCAGCCGGGTGGGGGAGCAGTTCTTC
many,TRBJ1-2,TRBD1,TRBV12-3/TRBV12-4,CASRILGQGAYGYTF,TGTGCCAGCAGGATACTGGGACAGGGGGCGTATGGCTACACCTTC
few,TRBJ2-7,NA,TRBV20-1,CSASRQRTQQYF,TGCAGTGCTAGCCGACAGCGCACTCAGCAGTACTTC